Here is one TCR beta chain with its context. Its antigen is not known. The data are from a study of shared clonotypes between healthy human individuals. Across the whole study: Used for every donor were three CD4 naive, three CD4 memory, two CD8 naive and one CD8 memory plate. Findings of the study overall: Naive subsets tended to show greater estimated richness than memory subsets.

Naive CD8 populations comprised CD45RO-negative cells positively selected for CCR7, excluding terminally differentiated effector memory CD45RA+ cells. Produced via immunoSEQ multiplex PCR; TCRdb's table is partial and in-frame only. The repertoire holds more than 2 million clones, with approximately 94% as singletons. Sequencing was carried out using naive CD8+ T cells sorted from blood. This receptor was taken from a man aged 18 to 29 in good health.

The CDR3 loop is CASSPAGEGTGELFF. Here the CDR3 DNA reads TGCGCCAGCAGTCCAGCGGGAGAAGGCACCGGGGAGCTGTTTTTT. The chain couples TRBV4-3 to TRBJ2-2, with 8 bases lining up with TRBD2. This CDR3 contains 15 residues. The V segment lost 6 bases and the J segment 4 bases; nucleotides outside the gene matches: 7. CDR1 and CDR2 from the germline V gene are LGHNA and YSLEER.